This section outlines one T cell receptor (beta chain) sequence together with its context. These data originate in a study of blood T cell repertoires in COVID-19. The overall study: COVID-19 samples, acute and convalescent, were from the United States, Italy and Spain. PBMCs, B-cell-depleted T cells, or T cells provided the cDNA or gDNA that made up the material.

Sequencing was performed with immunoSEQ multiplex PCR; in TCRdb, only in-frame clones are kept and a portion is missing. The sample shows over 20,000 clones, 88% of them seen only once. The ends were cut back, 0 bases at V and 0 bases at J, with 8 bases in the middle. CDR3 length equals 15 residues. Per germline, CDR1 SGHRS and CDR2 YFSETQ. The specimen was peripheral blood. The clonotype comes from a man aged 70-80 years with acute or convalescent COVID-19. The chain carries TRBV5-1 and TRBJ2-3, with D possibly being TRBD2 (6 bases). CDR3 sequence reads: CASSLASGSTDTQYF. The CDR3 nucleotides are TGCGCCAGCAGCTTGGCCAGCGGGAGCACAGATACGCAGTATTTT.